This TCR beta chain emerged from a study of naive and memory T cell subsets. The beta constant-region primer was an equimolar mix of two oligonucleotides covering TRBC1 and TRBC2. The ligated cDNA underwent four PCR rounds using SP2 and nested alpha and beta constant-region primers. TCRdb itself ran the UMI-ligation and nested PCR reads through MiXCR, one entry per CDR3 protein. The top ten hold about 3% of the sample, which has more than 95,000 distinct CDR3 sequences, around 13% seen once. General study points: Especially in CD8 cells, naive repertoires contained a few larger clonotypes, possibly CD45RA-re-expressing memory cells. Each distinct alpha or beta sequence counts as one clonotype.

This clonotype was seen a few times. Antigen unknown. Trimming left V 10 bases short and J 6 bases short, with 13 bases between. The germline gives CDR1 MNHEY, CDR2 SVGEGT. This CDR3 region has 12 residues. Overnight CMV lysate stimulation of fresh PBMCs defined donor CMV status by CD4+ IFNgamma. Cells stained for CD3, CD4, CD8, CD45RA, CD27 and viability were sorted into four CD45RA/CD27 subsets. This TCR came from a human donor in good health. The sample consisted of naive CD8+ T cells from blood. The chain recombines TRBV6-2 or TRBV6-3 with TRBJ2-1; D ambiguous. The CDR3 spells CAISPAFNEQFF. The CDR3 nucleotides read TGTGCCATTAGTCCTGCCTTCAATGAGCAGTTCTTC.